One sample yielded the 6 T cell receptor beta chains listed below, sequenced in a study of cytomegalovirus exposure and HLA in healthy donors. In the PCR, 60 Vbeta and 13 Jbeta primers were used. Sequenced by immunoSEQ multiplex PCR; TCRdb stores in-frame clones only, minus some. The repertoire holds approximately 110,000 clones, less than 80% seen once, with about 4% in the top ten. Sequencing was carried out using PBMCs. The receptors here all came from a woman aged 35 to 49 in good health and CMV-seropositive.

The chain links TRBV6-6 to TRBJ2-4; perhaps TRBD1 as D (6 bases). The CDR3 has 15 amino acids. Trimming pared 4 bases from V and 4 bases from J, leaving 14 bases between. Germline CDR1 reads MNHNY; CDR2 reads SVGAGI (reference sequence). The CDR3, as DNA: TGTGCCAGCAGTTCCGCGGACAGCGTTAAAAACATTCAGTACTTC. It encodes CASSSADSVKNIQYF.

This chain connects TRBV5-1 to TRBJ2-1, with 7 bases lining up with TRBD2. The V gene end was trimmed by 0 bases and the J gene end by 4 bases; junction bases not matched to a gene: 4. The V gene's germline CDR1 is SGHRS and CDR2 YFSETQ. The CDR3 length is 15 residues. The CDR3 loop is CASSLEAGTYNEQFF. As DNA, the CDR3 is TGCGCCAGCAGCTTGGAAGCGGGGACGTACAATGAGCAGTTCTTC.

This chain joins TRBV5-4 and TRBJ2-3, with D maybe TRBD2 (7 bases). The germline CDR1 and CDR2 sequences are SGHNT and YYREEE (reference sequence). The CDR3 totals 14 residues. The V end was cut by 4 bases, the J end by 4 bases, with 13 bases between. The CDR3 protein is CASSIKGGADTQYF. CDR3 coding DNA: TGTGCCAGCAGCATTAAAGGGGGGGCAGATACGCAGTATTTT.

The chain recombines TRBV2 with TRBJ1-5; D not resolved. V was shortened by 6 bases and J by 2 bases, with 23 bases between the two germline ends. Germline CDR1 is SNHLY and CDR2 is FYNNEI. This CDR3 is built from 18 residues. The CDR3 spells CASSQKPKDPRGNQPQHF. The CDR3, as DNA: TGTGCCAGCAGCCAGAAGCCCAAGGATCCGAGGGGCAATCAGCCCCAGCATTTT.

V usage is TRBV4-1 and J usage is TRBJ2-5; TRBD2 might be the D (5 bases). This CDR3 comprises 16 residues. The V and J ends lost 2 bases and 2 bases respectively, with 15 bases between them. Germline V gene lookup returns CDR1 MGHRA and CDR2 YSYEKL. For the CDR3, the DNA is TGCGCCAGCAGCCAATCATTCCGGACTCGGCAAGAGACCCAGTACTTC. Residues: CASSQSFRTRQETQYF.

The V and J genes are TRBV19 and TRBJ1-2; D is undetermined. The CDR3 length is 12 residues. Germline V gene lookup returns CDR1 LNHDA and CDR2 SQIVND (reference sequence). V shed 6 bases and J shed 5 bases, with 10 bases lying between them. The CDR3: CASSGVGYGYTF. In DNA, the CDR3 is TGTGCCAGTAGCGGGGTAGGGTATGGCTACACCTTC.